This TCR beta chain was identified in a study of control samples from healthy donors and cancer patients. Trimming stripped 5 bases from V and 2 bases from J, with 13 bases between. The CDR3 contains 16 residues. From germline, CDR1 is SNHLY and CDR2 FYNNEI. Data came from immunoSEQ multiplex PCR; TCRdb stores just in-frame clones and leaves some out. The data show about 76,000 clones, with about 89% seen just once and approximately 9.4% held by the top ten. Source material: PBMCs. V usage is TRBV2 and J usage is TRBJ1-6, with D perhaps TRBD1 (5 bases). This TCR came from a woman between 50 and 59 years old with colorectal cancer. In DNA form, the CDR3 reads TGTGCCAGCAGTAAGGGGAGGGGCACCTATAATTCACCCCTCCACTTT. Encoded protein: CASSKGRGTYNSPLHF.